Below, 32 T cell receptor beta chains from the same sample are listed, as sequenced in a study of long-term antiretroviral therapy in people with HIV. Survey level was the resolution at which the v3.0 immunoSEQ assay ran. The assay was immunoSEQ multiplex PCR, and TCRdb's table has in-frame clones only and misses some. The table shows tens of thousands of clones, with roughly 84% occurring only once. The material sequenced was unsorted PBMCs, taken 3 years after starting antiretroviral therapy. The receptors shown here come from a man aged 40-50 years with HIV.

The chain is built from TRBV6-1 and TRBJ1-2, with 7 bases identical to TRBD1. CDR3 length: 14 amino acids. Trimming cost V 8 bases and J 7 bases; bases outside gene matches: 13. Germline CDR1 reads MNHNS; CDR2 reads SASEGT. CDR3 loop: CASDRVKGAPGYTF. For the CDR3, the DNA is TGTGCCAGCGATCGAGTAAAGGGGGCGCCTGGCTACACCTTC.

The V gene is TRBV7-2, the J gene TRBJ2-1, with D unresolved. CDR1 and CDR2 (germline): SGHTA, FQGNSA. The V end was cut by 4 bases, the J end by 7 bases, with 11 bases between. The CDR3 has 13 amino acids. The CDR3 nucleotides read TGTGCCAGCAGCTCCCGTAGTGGTAATGAGCAGTTCTTC. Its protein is CASSSRSGNEQFF.

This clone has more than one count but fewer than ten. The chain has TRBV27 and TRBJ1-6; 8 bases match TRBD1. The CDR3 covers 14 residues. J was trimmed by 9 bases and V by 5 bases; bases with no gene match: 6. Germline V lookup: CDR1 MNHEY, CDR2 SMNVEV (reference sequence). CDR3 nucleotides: TGTGCCAGCAGTCCGGCCGGGACAGGTTCACCCCTCCACTTT. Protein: CASSPAGTGSPLHF.

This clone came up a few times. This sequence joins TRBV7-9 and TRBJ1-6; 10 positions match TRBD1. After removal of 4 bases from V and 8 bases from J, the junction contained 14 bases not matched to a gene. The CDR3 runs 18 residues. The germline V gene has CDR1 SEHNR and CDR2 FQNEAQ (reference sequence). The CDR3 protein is CASSSTGTGVRPDSPLHF. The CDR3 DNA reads TGTGCCAGCAGCTCCACCGGGACAGGGGTTCGTCCTGATTCACCCCTCCACTTT.

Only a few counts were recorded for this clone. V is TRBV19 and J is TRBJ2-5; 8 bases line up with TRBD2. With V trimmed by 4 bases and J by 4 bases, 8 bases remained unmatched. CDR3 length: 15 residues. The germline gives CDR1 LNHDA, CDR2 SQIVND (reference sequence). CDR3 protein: CASSTGLGNRETQYF. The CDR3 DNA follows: TGTGCCAGTAGTACGGGACTAGGAAACCGAGAGACCCAGTACTTC.

The DNA for the CDR3 is TGTGCCAGCAGCAAACCCAGCGGCAATACAGATACGCAGTATTTT. This sequence encodes CASSKPSGNTDTQYF. The chain uses TRBV21-1 and TRBJ2-3; the tabulated D call, TRBD2, remains unverified against the DNA. TRBV21-1 represents a pseudogene. This CDR3 is 15 amino acids long.

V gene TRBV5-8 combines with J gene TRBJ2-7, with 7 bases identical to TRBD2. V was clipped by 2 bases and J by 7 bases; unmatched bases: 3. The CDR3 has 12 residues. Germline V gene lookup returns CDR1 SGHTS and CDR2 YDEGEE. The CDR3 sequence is CASSLLAREQYF. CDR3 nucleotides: TGTGCCAGCAGCTTACTAGCGCGGGAGCAGTACTTC.

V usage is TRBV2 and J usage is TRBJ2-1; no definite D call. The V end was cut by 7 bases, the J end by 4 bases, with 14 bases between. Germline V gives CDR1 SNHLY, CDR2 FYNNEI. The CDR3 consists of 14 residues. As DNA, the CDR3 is TGTGCCAGCACGGCAAGGCTAGAATACAATGAGCAGTTCTTC. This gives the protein CASTARLEYNEQFF.

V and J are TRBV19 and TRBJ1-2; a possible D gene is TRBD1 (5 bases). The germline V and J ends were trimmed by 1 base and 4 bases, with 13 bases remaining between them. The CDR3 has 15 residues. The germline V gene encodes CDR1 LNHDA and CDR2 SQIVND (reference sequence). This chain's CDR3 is CASSIAGEGSYGYTF. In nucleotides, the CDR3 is TGTGCCAGTAGTATAGCGGGGGAGGGGAGCTATGGCTACACCTTC.

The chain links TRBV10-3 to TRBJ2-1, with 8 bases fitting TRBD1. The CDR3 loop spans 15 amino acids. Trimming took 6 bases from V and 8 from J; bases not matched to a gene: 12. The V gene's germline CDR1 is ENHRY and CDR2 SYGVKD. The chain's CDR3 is CAISPRDRLLDEQFF. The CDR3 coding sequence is TGTGCCATCAGCCCCCGGGACAGGCTTTTGGATGAGCAGTTCTTC.

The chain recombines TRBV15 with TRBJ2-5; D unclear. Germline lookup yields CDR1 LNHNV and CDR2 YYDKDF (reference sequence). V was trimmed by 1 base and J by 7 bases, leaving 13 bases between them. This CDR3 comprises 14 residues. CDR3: CATSRAIQRGTQYF. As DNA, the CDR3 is TGTGCCACCAGCAGAGCTATCCAGCGTGGGACCCAGTACTTC.

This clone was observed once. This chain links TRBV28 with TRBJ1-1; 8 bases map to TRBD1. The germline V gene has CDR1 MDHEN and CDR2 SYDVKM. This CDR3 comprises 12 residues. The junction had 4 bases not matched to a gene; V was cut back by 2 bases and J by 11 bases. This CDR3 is CASSLARGLAFF. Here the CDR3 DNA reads TGTGCCAGCAGTTTAGCCAGGGGGCTTGCTTTCTTT.

For the CDR3, the DNA is TGTGCCAGCAGTTTATCGACTAGGAGTCGTGCGTTCTTC. It yields the protein CASSLSTRSRAFF. The chain recombines TRBV28 with TRBJ2-1; tentative D call: TRBD2 (6 bases). The CDR3 runs to 13 residues. V gave up 1 base and J gave up 15 bases, with 16 bases separating them. Germline-derived CDR1 and CDR2 are MDHEN and SYDVKM.

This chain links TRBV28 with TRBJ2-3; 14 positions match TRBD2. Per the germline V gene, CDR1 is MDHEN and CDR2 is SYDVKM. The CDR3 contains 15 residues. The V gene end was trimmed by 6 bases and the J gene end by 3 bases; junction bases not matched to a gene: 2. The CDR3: CASRRLAGGTDTQYF. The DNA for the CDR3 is TGTGCCAGCAGAAGACTAGCGGGAGGGACAGATACGCAGTATTTT.

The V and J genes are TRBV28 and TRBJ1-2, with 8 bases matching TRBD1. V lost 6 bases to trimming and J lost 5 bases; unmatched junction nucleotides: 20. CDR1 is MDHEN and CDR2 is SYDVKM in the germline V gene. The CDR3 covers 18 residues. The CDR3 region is CASRGGTGQGDSFYGYTF. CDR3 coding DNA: TGTGCCAGCAGGGGGGGGACCGGACAGGGAGATTCCTTTTATGGCTACACCTTC.

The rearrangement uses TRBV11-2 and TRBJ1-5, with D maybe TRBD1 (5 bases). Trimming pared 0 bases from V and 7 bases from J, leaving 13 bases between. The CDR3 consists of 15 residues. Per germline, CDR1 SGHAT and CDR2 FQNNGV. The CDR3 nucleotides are TGTGCCAGCAGCTTAGATGGGGGGATATGGCAGCCCCAGCATTTT. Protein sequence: CASSLDGGIWQPQHF.

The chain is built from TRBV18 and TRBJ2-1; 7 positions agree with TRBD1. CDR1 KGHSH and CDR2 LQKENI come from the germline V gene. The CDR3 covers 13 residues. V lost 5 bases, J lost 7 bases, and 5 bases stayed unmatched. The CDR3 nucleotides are TGTGCCAGCTCAGGAGACAGGGCTAATGAGCAGTTCTTC. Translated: CASSGDRANEQFF.

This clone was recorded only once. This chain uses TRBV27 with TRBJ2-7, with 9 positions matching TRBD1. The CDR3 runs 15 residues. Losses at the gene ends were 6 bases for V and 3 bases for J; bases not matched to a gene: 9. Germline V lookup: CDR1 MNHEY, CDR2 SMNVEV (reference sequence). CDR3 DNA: TGTGCCAGCAGCAAAACAGGGGGCCAACTCTACGAGCAGTACTTC. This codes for CASSKTGGQLYEQYF.

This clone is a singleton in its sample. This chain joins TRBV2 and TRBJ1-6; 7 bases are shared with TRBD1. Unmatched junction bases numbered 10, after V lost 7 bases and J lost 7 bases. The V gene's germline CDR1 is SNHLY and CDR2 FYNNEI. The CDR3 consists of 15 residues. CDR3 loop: CASTRDGTANSPLHF. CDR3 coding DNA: TGTGCCAGCACCCGAGACGGGACAGCAAATTCACCCCTCCACTTT.

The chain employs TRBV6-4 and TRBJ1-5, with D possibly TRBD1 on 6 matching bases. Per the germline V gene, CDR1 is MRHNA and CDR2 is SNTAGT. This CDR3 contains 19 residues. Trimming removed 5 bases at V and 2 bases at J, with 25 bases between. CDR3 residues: CASSKEGDISCLCNQPQHF. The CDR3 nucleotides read TGTGCCAGCAGTAAAGAAGGGGACATTTCATGTCTTTGCAATCAGCCCCAGCATTTT.

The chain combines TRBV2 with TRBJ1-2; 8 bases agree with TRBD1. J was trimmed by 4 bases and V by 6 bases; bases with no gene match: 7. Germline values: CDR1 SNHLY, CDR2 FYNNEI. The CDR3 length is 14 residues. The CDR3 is CASRGTGMIYGYTF. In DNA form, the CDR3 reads TGTGCCAGCAGGGGGACAGGAATGATCTATGGCTACACCTTC.

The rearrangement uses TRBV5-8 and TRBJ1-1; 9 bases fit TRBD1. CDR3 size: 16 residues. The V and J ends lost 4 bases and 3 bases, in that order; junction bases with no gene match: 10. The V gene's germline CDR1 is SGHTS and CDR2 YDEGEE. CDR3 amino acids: CASSGDRGRKDTEAFF. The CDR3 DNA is TGTGCCAGCAGCGGAGACAGGGGGAGAAAGGACACTGAAGCTTTCTTT.

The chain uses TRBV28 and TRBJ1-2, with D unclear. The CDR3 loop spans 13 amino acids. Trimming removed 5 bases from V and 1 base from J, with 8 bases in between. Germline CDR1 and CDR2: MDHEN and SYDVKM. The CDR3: CASSTDVNYGYTF. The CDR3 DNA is TGTGCCAGCAGTACGGATGTTAACTATGGCTACACCTTC.

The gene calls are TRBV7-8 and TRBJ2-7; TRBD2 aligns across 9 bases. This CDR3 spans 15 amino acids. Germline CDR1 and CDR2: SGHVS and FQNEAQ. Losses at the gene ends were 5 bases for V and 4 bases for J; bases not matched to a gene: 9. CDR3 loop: CASSPRRLAGYEQYF. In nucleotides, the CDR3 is TGTGCCAGCAGCCCTAGAAGGCTAGCGGGGTACGAGCAGTACTTC.

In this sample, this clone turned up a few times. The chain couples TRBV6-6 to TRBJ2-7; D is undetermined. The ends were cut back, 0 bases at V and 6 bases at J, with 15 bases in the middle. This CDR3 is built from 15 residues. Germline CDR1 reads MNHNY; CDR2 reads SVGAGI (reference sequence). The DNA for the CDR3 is TGTGCCAGCAGTTACTCGATATCAGTAACGGGCGAGCAGTACTTC. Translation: CASSYSISVTGEQYF.

The CDR3 DNA is TGTGCCAGCAGCTTCAGACTAGCGGCAGATACGCAGTATTTT. Translated: CASSFRLAADTQYF. The genes are TRBV7-2 and TRBJ2-3, with 9 bases lining up with TRBD2. Losses at the gene ends were 3 bases for V and 4 bases for J; bases not matched to a gene: 2. This CDR3 region has 14 residues. Germline V gives CDR1 SGHTA, CDR2 FQGNSA.

CDR3 protein: CASSIPGGASNQPQHF. CDR3 bases: TGTGCCAGTAGTATCCCGGGGGGGGCCAGCAATCAGCCCCAGCATTTT. The chain carries TRBV19 and TRBJ1-5; D might be TRBD1 (6 bases). Germline assignment: CDR1 LNHDA and CDR2 SQIVND (reference sequence). The CDR3 length is 16 residues. Trimming took 3 bases from V and 1 from J, leaving 13 bases between them.

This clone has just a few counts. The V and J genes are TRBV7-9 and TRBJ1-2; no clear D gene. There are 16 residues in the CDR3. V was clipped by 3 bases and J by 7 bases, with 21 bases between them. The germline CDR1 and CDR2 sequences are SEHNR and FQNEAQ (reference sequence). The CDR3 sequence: CASSLGRTEDFTGYTF. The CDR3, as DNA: TGTGCCAGCAGCTTGGGAAGGACCGAGGATTTCACTGGCTACACCTTC.

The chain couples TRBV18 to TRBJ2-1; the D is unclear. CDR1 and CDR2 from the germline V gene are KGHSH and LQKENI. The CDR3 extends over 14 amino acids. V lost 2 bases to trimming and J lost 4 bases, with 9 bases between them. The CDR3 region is CASSPAVGYNEQFF. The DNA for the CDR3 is TGTGCCAGCTCACCAGCGGTAGGGTACAATGAGCAGTTCTTC.

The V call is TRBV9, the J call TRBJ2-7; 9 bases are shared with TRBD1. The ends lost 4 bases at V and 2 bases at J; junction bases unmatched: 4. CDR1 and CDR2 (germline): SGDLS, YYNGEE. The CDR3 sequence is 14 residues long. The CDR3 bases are TGTGCCAGCAGCACCCGGGACAGGGCCTACGAGCAGTACTTC. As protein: CASSTRDRAYEQYF.

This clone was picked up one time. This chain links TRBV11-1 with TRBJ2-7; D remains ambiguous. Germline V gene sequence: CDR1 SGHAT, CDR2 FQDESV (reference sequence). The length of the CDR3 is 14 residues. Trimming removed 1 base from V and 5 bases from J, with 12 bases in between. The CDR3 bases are TGTGCCAGCAGCTTAGGACGGGTTTCCCACGAGCAGTACTTC. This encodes CASSLGRVSHEQYF.

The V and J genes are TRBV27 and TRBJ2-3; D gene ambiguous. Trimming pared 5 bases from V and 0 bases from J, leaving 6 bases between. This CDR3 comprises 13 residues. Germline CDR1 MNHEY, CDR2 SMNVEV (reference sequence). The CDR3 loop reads CASSLLSTDTQYF. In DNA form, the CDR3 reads TGTGCCAGCAGTCTCCTCAGCACAGATACGCAGTATTTT.